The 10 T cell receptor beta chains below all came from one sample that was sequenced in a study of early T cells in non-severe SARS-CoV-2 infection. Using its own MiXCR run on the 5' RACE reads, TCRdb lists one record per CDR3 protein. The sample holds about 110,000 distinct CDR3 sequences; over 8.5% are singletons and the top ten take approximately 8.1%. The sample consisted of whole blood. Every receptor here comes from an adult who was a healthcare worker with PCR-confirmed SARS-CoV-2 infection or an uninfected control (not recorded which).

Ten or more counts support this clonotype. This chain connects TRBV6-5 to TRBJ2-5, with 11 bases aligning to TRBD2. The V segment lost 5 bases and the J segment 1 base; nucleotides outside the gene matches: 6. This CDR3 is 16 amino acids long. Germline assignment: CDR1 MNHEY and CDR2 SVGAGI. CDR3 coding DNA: TGTGCCAGCAGTGAAACCGGGACTAGCGGCCAAGAGACCCAGTACTTC. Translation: CASSETGTSGQETQYF.

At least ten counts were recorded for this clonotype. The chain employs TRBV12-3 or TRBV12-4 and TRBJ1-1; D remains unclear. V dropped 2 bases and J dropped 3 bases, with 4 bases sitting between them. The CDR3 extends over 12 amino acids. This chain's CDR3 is CASSLSDTEAFF. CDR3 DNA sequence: TGTGCCAGCAGTTTATCCGACACTGAAGCTTTCTTT.

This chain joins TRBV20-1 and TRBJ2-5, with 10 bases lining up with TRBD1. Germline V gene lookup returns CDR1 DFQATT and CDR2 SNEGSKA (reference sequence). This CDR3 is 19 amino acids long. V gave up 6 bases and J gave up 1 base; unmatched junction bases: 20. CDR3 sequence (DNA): TGCAGTGCACCCCGGACAGGGGGAGCCCTCCCCTATTCCCAAGAGACCCAGTACTTC. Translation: CSAPRTGGALPYSQETQYF.

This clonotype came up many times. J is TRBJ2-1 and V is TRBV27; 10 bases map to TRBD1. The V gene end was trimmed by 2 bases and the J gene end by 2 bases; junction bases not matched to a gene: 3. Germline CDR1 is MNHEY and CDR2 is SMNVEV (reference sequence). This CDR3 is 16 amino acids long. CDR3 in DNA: TGTGCCAGCAGTTTAATGGGACAGGGGCCCTACAATGAGCAGTTCTTC. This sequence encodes CASSLMGQGPYNEQFF.

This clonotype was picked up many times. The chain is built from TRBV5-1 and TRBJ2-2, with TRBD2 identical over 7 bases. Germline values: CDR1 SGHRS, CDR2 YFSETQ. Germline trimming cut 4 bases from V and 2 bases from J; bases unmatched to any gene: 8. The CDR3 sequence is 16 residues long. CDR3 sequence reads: CASSLRASGNTGELFF. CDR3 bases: TGCGCCAGCAGCCTCCGGGCTAGCGGTAACACCGGGGAGCTGTTTTTT.

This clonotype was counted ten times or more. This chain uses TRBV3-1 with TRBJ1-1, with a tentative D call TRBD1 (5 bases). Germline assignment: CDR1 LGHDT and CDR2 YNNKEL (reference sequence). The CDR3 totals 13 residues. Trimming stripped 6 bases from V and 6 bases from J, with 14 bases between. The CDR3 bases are TGTGCCAGCAGTCGTCAGGGCGGCGCTGAAGCTTTCTTT. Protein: CASSRQGGAEAFF.

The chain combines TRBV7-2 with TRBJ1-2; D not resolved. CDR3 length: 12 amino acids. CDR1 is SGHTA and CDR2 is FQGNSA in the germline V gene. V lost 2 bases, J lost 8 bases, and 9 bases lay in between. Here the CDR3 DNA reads TGTGCCAGCAGCTTAATTGGGCGCGGCTACACCTTC. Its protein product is CASSLIGRGYTF.

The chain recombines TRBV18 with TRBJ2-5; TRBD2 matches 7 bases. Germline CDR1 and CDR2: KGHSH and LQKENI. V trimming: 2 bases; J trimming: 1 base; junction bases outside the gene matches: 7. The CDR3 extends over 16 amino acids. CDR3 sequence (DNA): TGTGCCAGCTCACCAGGGAGCGGGACCCTCCAAGAGACCCAGTACTTC. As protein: CASSPGSGTLQETQYF.

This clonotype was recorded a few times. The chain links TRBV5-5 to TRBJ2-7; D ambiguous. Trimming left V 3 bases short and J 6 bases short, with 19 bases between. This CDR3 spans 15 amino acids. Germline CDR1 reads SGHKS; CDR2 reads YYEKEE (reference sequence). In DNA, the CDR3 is TGTGCCAGCAGCTCTTCGGCGGCTGGACCTGGCGAGCAGTACTTC. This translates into CASSSSAAGPGEQYF. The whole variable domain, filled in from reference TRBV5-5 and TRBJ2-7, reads DAGVTQSPTHLIKTRGQQVTLRCSPISGHKSVSWYQQVLGQGPQFIFQYYEKEERGRGNFPDRFSARQFPNYSSELNVNALLLGDSALYLCASSSSAAGPGEQYFGPGTRLTVT.

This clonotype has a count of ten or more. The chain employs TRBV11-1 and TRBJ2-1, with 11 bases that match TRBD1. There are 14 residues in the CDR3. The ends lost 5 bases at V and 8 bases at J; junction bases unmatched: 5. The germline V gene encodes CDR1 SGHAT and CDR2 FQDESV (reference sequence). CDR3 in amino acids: CASSLDRGPDEQFF. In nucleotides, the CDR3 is TGTGCCAGCAGCCTGGACAGGGGGCCGGATGAGCAGTTCTTC.